This T cell receptor (beta chain) was sequenced during a study of memory CD4+ T cells and cytomegalovirus serostatus. Study-level points and caveats: 67 of 164 known CMV-associated TCRbeta sequences appeared in CD4+ memory.

This clone was seen once. As yet, its antigen is unknown. Methods used by the authors: After removing out-of-frame reads, over 2 million distinct TCRbeta sequences remained. TCRdb's table, derived via immunoSEQ multiplex PCR, lists solely in-frame clones and lacks some. The V and J calls and clone size are taken from that table; D and trimming were inferred from the DNA. The sample records about 41,000 clones, around 79% being singletons. Single viable CD3+CD4+CD8-CD45RO+ cells were sorted as the memory CD4+ T cells. Positive selection with CD4 microbeads enriched total CD4+ T cells. Per germline, CDR1 SGHTA and CDR2 FQGNSA. The CDR3 is 18 residues long. V lost 2 bases, J lost 0 bases, and 6 bases stayed unmatched.

This TCR was sampled from an adult in good health and CMV-seronegative. This chain links TRBV7-2 with TRBJ2-6, with 8 bases identical to TRBD1. Sequenced sample: memory CD4+ T cells from blood. DNA of the CDR3: TGTGCCAGCAGCTTACGCACAGGGGGACTCTCTGGGGCCAACGTCCTGACTTTC. As protein: CASSLRTGGLSGANVLTF.